The 11 T cell receptor beta chains given below trace back to one sample, sequenced in a study of cytomegalovirus exposure and HLA in healthy donors. The PCR had 60 Vbeta and 13 Jbeta primers. This table comes from immunoSEQ multiplex PCR, and its TCRdb copy is limited to in-frame clones, with some not included. The repertoire table contains 150,000 to 200,000 clones. The sample comprised PBMCs. These TCRs come from a woman under 30 in good health and CMV-seropositive.

The rearrangement uses TRBV28 and TRBJ1-1, with 7 bases matching TRBD1. The CDR3 extends over 16 amino acids. Trimming removed 7 bases from V and 1 base from J; junction bases left unmatched: 12. The germline gives CDR1 MDHEN, CDR2 SYDVKM. CDR3 bases: TGTGCCAGCACCCCCCTTACAGGGGAGCCGAACACTGAAGCTTTCTTT. It is translated as CASTPLTGEPNTEAFF.

V is TRBV15 and J is TRBJ1-5; no reliable D call. V was trimmed by 0 bases and J by 2 bases, leaving 8 bases between them. CDR1 LNHNV and CDR2 YYDKDF come from the germline V gene (reference sequence). CDR3 length equals 15 residues. CDR3 amino acids: CATSRDVGGNQPQHF. CDR3 in DNA: TGTGCCACCAGCAGAGATGTCGGGGGCAATCAGCCCCAGCATTTT. Full variable domain (missing parts from reference TRBV15 and TRBJ1-5): DAMVIQNPRYQVTQFGKPVTLSCSQTLNHNVMYWYQQKSSQAPKLLFHYYDKDFNNEADTPDNFQSRRPNTSFCFLDIRSPGLGDTAMYLCATSRDVGGNQPQHFGDGTRLSIL.

The chain carries TRBV10-3 and TRBJ1-5; D not certain. V lost 2 bases and J 4 bases, leaving 6 bases between the germline ends. CDR1 and CDR2 (germline): ENHRY, SYGVKD. The CDR3 runs 13 residues. The CDR3 DNA sequence: TGTGCCATCAGTGAGGGGCATAATCAGCCCCAGCATTTT. Encoded protein: CAISEGHNQPQHF.

The gene calls are TRBV9 and TRBJ2-3, with D maybe TRBD1 (6 bases). Trimming removed 1 base at V and 4 bases at J, with 13 bases between. Germline-derived CDR1 and CDR2 are SGDLS and YYNGEE. The length of the CDR3 is 15 residues. In nucleotides, the CDR3 is TGTGCCAGCAGCGTATCGGACAGACCCCCAGATACGCAGTATTTT. It is translated as CASSVSDRPPDTQYF. Based on the CDR3 plus reference TRBV9 and TRBJ2-3, the full variable domain is DSGVTQTPKHLITATGQRVTLRCSPRSGDLSVYWYQQSLDQGLQFLIQYYNGEERAKGNILERFSAQQFPDLHSELNLSSLELGDSALYFCASSVSDRPPDTQYFGPGTRLTVL.

CDR3 sequence (DNA): TGTGCCAGCTCACCCCCTTTAGCGGCTATTTACAATGAGCAGTTCTTC. This encodes CASSPPLAAIYNEQFF. This chain connects TRBV18 to TRBJ2-1; D is possibly TRBD2 (6 bases). The CDR3 length is 16 residues. Trimming pared 3 bases from V and 4 bases from J, leaving 16 bases between. CDR1 and CDR2 (germline): KGHSH, LQKENI.

The V call is TRBV7-9, the J call TRBJ1-6, with 11 bases that match TRBD1. V trimming: 5 bases; J trimming: 5 bases; junction bases outside the gene matches: 5. Germline CDR1 SEHNR, CDR2 FQNEAQ (reference sequence). The CDR3 is 16 amino acids. The CDR3 region has the DNA TGTGCCAGCAGCATACCGGGACAGGGGGATAATTCACCCCTCCACTTT. Protein product: CASSIPGQGDNSPLHF.

The chain links TRBV30 to TRBJ2-3; D might be TRBD1 (5 bases). CDR3 length: 14 amino acids. The germline V gene has CDR1 GTSNPN and CDR2 SVGIG (reference sequence). V lost 8 bases and J 0 bases, leaving 15 bases between the germline ends. CDR3 in amino acids: CARQGGISTDTQYF. The CDR3 nucleotides read TGTGCCCGGCAGGGCGGTATAAGCACAGATACGCAGTATTTT.

The chain links TRBV4-2 to TRBJ1-3, with D uncertain. Per germline, CDR1 LGHNA and CDR2 YNFKEQ. The V and J ends lost 0 bases and 8 bases respectively, with 17 bases between them. The CDR3 is 16 amino acids. The CDR3 DNA is TGTGCCAGCAGCCAAGATCAGGCCCAGAGCGGTGACACCATATATTTT. Protein product: CASSQDQAQSGDTIYF.

V usage is TRBV18 and J usage is TRBJ1-1, with D uncertain. V lost 4 bases and J 0 bases, leaving 6 bases between the germline ends. Germline lookup yields CDR1 KGHSH and CDR2 LQKENI. The CDR3 loop spans 13 amino acids. The CDR3 region has the DNA TGTGCCAGCTCACGAGAAATGAACACTGAAGCTTTCTTT. Translation: CASSREMNTEAFF.

The chain has TRBV2 and TRBJ2-7; perhaps TRBD1 as D (6 bases). Trimming stripped 6 bases from V and 0 bases from J, with 12 bases between. CDR3 length equals 14 residues. Germline CDR1 SNHLY, CDR2 FYNNEI. CDR3 sequence reads: CASRRQDSSYEQYF. The CDR3 DNA sequence: TGTGCCAGCAGGCGACAGGACAGCTCCTACGAGCAGTACTTC.

The V gene is TRBV20-1, the J gene TRBJ2-1; D perhaps matches TRBD2 (5 bases). CDR3 size: 10 residues. Trimming cost V 3 bases and J 13 bases, with 10 bases left between them. In germline, CDR1 is DFQATT, CDR2 SNEGSKA (reference sequence). The CDR3 sequence is CSARTTIQFF. CDR3 coding DNA: TGCAGTGCTAGGACGACTATACAGTTCTTC.